This T cell receptor beta chain was found in a study of shared clonotypes between healthy human individuals. In the original processing: Owing to the provision of junction-only sequences devoid of quality scores by immunoSEQ, filtering differed. Generated by immunoSEQ multiplex PCR, the TCRdb table keeps only in-frame clones and is missing some. The V and J calls and clone size come from that table; D and trimming were worked out from the DNA. The sample shows a few million clones, more than 80% of them seen only once. Remarks on this clone: Other DNA sequences in the same sample also yield this CDR3.

Deletions cut 5 bases from V and 0 bases from J, with 10 bases between. Germline V CDR1 and CDR2: MNHNY, SVGAGI (reference sequence). The CDR3 totals 14 residues. Specimen: naive CD4+ T cells sorted from blood. The subset denotes: CD45RA+ positively selected. This receptor was obtained from a man aged 18-30 years in good health. This chain links TRBV6-6 with TRBJ1-1, with TRBD1 as a possible D gene (6 bases). The CDR3 loop reads CASSPGTLNTEAFF. CDR3 nucleotides: TGTGCCAGCAGTCCCGGGACACTGAACACTGAAGCTTTCTTT.